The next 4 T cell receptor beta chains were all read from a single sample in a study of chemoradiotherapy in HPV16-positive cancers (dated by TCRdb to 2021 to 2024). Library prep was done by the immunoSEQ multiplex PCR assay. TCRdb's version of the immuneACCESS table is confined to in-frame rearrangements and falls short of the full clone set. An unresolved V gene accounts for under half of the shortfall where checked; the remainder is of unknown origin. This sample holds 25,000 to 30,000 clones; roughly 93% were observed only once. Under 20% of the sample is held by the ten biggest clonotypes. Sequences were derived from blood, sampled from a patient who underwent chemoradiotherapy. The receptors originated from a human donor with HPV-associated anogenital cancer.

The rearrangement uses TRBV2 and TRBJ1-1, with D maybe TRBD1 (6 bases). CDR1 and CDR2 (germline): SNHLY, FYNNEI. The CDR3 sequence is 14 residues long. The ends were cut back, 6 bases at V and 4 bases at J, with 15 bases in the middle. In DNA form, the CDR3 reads TGTGCCAGCAGGGAGGAAAGGGGGGCCACTGAAGCTTTCTTT. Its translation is CASREERGATEAFF.

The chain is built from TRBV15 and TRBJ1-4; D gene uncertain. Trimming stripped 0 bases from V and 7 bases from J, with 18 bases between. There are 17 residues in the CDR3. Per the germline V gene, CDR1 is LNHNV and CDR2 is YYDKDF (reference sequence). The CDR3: CATSRDQRVSCSEKLFF. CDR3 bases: TGTGCCACCAGCAGAGATCAGAGGGTGAGTTGTAGTGAAAAACTGTTTTTT. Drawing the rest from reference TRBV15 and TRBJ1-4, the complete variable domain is DAMVIQNPRYQVTQFGKPVTLSCSQTLNHNVMYWYQQKSSQAPKLLFHYYDKDFNNEADTPDNFQSRRPNTSFCFLDIRSPGLGDTAMYLCATSRDQRVSCSEKLFFGSGTQLSVL.

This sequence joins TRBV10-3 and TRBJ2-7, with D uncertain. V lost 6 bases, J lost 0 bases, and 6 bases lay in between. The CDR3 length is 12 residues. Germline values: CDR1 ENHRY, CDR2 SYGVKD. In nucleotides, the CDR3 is TGTGCCATCAGAGCTTCCTCCTACGAGCAGTACTTC. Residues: CAIRASSYEQYF.

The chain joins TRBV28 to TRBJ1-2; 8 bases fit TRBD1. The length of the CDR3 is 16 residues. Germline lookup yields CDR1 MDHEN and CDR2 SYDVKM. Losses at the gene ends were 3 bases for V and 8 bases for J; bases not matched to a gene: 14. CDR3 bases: TGTGCCAGCAGTTTTTTACAGGGGGTGCTCGTTGAGGGCTACACCTTC. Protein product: CASSFLQGVLVEGYTF.